The 24 T cell receptor beta chains below all came from one sample that was sequenced in a study of tumor-infiltrating lymphocytes in primary liver carcinoma. Priming with a constant-region primer yielded TCR beta cDNA from 400 to 500 ng total RNA. Three nested multiplex PCR rounds of slightly modified ARM-PCR generated TCR beta libraries. TRBV1-TRBV30 forward and Cbeta reverse primers drove the first two roughly 10-cycle rounds. One entry per CDR3 protein results from TCRdb running MiXCR on the multiplex PCR reads. This table holds tens of thousands of distinct CDR3 sequences, approximately 79% found once. The source material, about 17-31 mg of unsorted bulk tissue, was used to co-extract RNA and DNA. The sequenced sample consisted of liver tumor tissue from sampling region 4. Subset reported: tumor region T4, right-lateral pole. These receptors all come from a woman aged 25 to 39 with primary liver carcinoma and hepatitis B virus infection.

This chain links TRBV11-2 with TRBJ2-3; 7 bases are shared with TRBD1. Germline values: CDR1 SGHAT, CDR2 FQNNGV. The CDR3 length is 15 residues. The ends lost 11 bases at V and 2 bases at J; junction bases unmatched: 13. The CDR3 nucleotides are TGTGCCGGCGGACTTCCGGGACAGTTCACAGATACGCAGTATTTT. It yields the protein CAGGLPGQFTDTQYF.

This clonotype was picked up a small number of times. Lacking the conserved final phenylalanine or tryptophan, this CDR3 likely reflects a read error. The V gene is TRBV6-1, the J gene TRBJ1-2; unclear D gene. The CDR3 consists of 18 residues. The V gene's germline CDR1 is MNHNS and CDR2 SASEGT. V lost 2 bases and J 0 bases, leaving 19 bases between the germline ends. As DNA, the CDR3 is TGTGCCAGCAGTGAACGGTTCCTGGCCCCTAGATCTAACTATGGCTACACCCTC. Translating gives CASSERFLAPRSNYGYTL.

This clonotype was detected a few times. The DNA for the CDR3 is TGTGCCAGCAGCTTAGAACCAGGGGGCGGGACTGAAGCTTTCTTT. Protein product: CASSLEPGGGTEAFF. The V gene is TRBV7-6, the J gene TRBJ1-1, with 8 nucleotides matching TRBD1. Germline V gene sequence: CDR1 SGHVS, CDR2 FNYEAQ. V dropped 1 base and J dropped 5; count of bases not matched to a gene: 6. The CDR3 consists of 15 residues.

On this clonotype itself: Germline is not matched at one junction end, which may reflect a read error. This sequence joins TRBV11-2 and TRBJ2-1, with a weak D call TRBD1 (5 bases). In germline, CDR1 is SGHAT, CDR2 FQNNGV. CDR3 size: 14 residues. This CDR3 is CASSLEGPYNGQFF. The CDR3 DNA is TGTGCCAGCAGCTTAGAGGGGCCATACAATGGGCAGTTCTTC.

Concerning this clonotype: Being one base from a much bigger clone, this may be a read error. V usage is TRBV6-2 or TRBV6-3 and J usage is TRBJ2-1; perhaps TRBD1 as D (6 bases). CDR1 MNHEY and CDR2 SVGEGT come from the germline V gene. This CDR3 has 12 amino acids. CDR3 loop: CASMGRGNKQSF. CDR3 in DNA: TGTGCCAGCATGGGCAGGGGCAATAAGCAGTCCTTC.

With regard to this clonotype: One end of the junction varies from germline; a read error may be responsible. The chain combines TRBV30 with TRBJ2-5; D may match TRBD1 or TRBD2 (5 bases each). The CDR3 covers 15 residues. CDR1 is GTSNPN and CDR2 is SVGIG in the germline V gene (reference sequence). The CDR3 protein is CASKVLGAALGTQCF. CDR3 DNA: TGTGCCTCGAAGGTCTTGGGCGCGGCCCTAGGGACCCAATGCTTC.

On this clonotype: Given the absence of the conserved phenylalanine or tryptophan at the CDR3 end, a read error is likely. This rearrangement joins TRBV12-3 or TRBV12-4 to TRBJ2-7, with D maybe TRBD1 (5 bases). The CDR3 contains 15 residues. With 3 bases removed from V and 5 bases from J, the gap between germline ends came to 17 bases. The CDR3 loop is CASSFLGQGNHEQYL. In nucleotides, the CDR3 is TGTGCCAGCAGTTTTCTGGGGCAGGGTAATCACGAGCAGTACCTC.

CDR3 coding DNA: TGTGCCAGCAGCTTGGCAGGACACTTGGAGACCCAGTACTTC. Translation gives CASSLAGHLETQYF. V gene TRBV5-5 combines with J gene TRBJ2-5, with D tentatively TRBD1 (5 bases). V dropped 0 bases and J dropped 5 bases, with 11 bases sitting between them. The CDR3 sequence is 14 residues long. Per the germline V gene, CDR1 is SGHKS and CDR2 is YYEKEE (reference sequence).

About this clonotype: The junction shows a germline mismatch at one end, possibly a read error. The chain carries TRBV11-2 and TRBJ2-2; 9 nucleotides agree with TRBD1. The germline V gene has CDR1 SGHAT and CDR2 FQNNGV. The CDR3 has 16 residues. The CDR3 region is CASSLVQNRGRRELFF. CDR3 nucleotide sequence: TGTGCCAGCAGTTTAGTTCAGAACAGGGGGCGCCGGGAGTTGTTTTTT.

V is TRBV6-1 and J is TRBJ2-2, with D perhaps matching TRBD1 or TRBD2 (6 bases each). From germline, CDR1 is MNHNS and CDR2 SASEGT. The CDR3 covers 19 residues. Trimming cost V 6 bases and J 1 base, with 24 bases left between them. The chain's CDR3 is CASRETLPGGPVNTGELFF. The CDR3 DNA is TGTGCCAGCAGAGAAACCCTTCCCGGGGGCCCCGTGAACACCGGGGAGCTGTTTTTT.

Turning to this clonotype: A junction end diverges from the germline sequence, so it may reflect a read error. The V gene is TRBV12-3 or TRBV12-4, the J gene TRBJ2-3; TRBD2 is a possible D gene (5 bases). CDR3 length equals 15 residues. CDR3 residues: CASSFHLPSTDAQYF. The CDR3 coding sequence is TGTGCCAGCAGTTTTCACCTTCCTAGCACAGATGCGCAGTATTTT.

This clonotype was seen many times. J is TRBJ2-3 and V is TRBV11-1, with D perhaps being TRBD1 or TRBD2 (5 bases each). Looked up from germline, CDR1 is SGHAT and CDR2 is FQDESV (reference sequence). The CDR3 contains 19 residues. Between the trimmed V and J ends, which lost 4 bases and 2 bases, there was a span of 25 bases. The CDR3 DNA follows: TGTGCCAGCAGCTCTGGGGGAAGCTCTGTTGGAGCCCTCACAGATACGCAGTATTTT. Its translation is CASSSGGSSVGALTDTQYF. The full variable domain, completed using reference TRBV11-1 and TRBJ2-3, is EAEVAQSPRYKITEKSQAVAFWCDPISGHATLYWYRQILGQGPELLVQFQDESVVDDSQLPKDRFSAERLKGVDSTLKIQPAELGDSAMYLCASSSGGSSVGALTDTQYFGPGTRLTVL.

The chain links TRBV28 to TRBJ2-7, with 8 positions matching TRBD2. CDR1 and CDR2 (germline): MDHEN, SYDVKM. CDR3 length: 16 residues. The V gene end was trimmed by 11 bases and the J gene end by 3 bases; junction bases not matched to a gene: 18. CDR3 nucleotides: TGTGCCTGCTTCACTAGCGGTAGAACCTCCAACTACGAGCAGTACTTC. Protein: CACFTSGRTSNYEQYF.

V gene TRBV12-3 or TRBV12-4 combines with J gene TRBJ2-7; a possible D gene is TRBD2 (5 bases). The CDR3 spans 13 residues. The V and J ends lost 1 base and 5 bases respectively, with 9 bases between them. DNA of the CDR3: TGTGCCAGCAGTTTAGTCCAGCGGAACGAGCAGTACTTC. It yields the protein CASSLVQRNEQYF.

As regards this clonotype: The junction and the germline gene differ at one end; a read error may be behind it. The chain employs TRBV5-1 and TRBJ2-1; possible D gene TRBD2, 5 bases. The CDR3 has 16 residues. The germline CDR1 and CDR2 sequences are SGHRS and YFSETQ. CDR3 loop: CASAPSPDYSYNEQLF. Written as DNA, the CDR3 is TGCGCCAGCGCACCGTCCCCAGACTATTCCTACAATGAGCAGCTCTTC.

This clonotype is medium-sized in the sample. V is TRBV12-3 or TRBV12-4 and J is TRBJ1-1; D remains unclear. The V end was cut by 8 bases, the J end by 0 bases, with 10 bases between. The CDR3 extends over 13 amino acids. The CDR3 DNA reads as TGTGCCAGCTCTCGCAACATGAACACTGAAGCTTTCTTT. Amino acids: CASSRNMNTEAFF.

Concerning this clonotype itself: Since the CDR3 does not end with the conserved phenylalanine or tryptophan, this likely comes from a read error. V is TRBV4-1 and J is TRBJ2-1; 11 bases align to TRBD1. The CDR3 runs to 16 residues. The germline V gene encodes CDR1 MGHRA and CDR2 YSYEKL. The CDR3 DNA reads TGCGTCAGCAGCCAAGATCTGGGACAGGGGGAGAATGAGCAGTTCTTA. Protein sequence: CVSSQDLGQGENEQFL.

This clonotype was found once. At one of its ends the junction is not consistent with the germline gene, which may arise from a read error. This chain uses TRBV6-6 with TRBJ1-5; 12 bases agree with TRBD1. Germline lookup yields CDR1 MNHNY and CDR2 SVGAGI (reference sequence). This CDR3 is built from 15 residues. The CDR3 DNA reads TGTGCCGGCTGTTACGGGACAGGGGGCAATCAGACCCAGCATTTT. Translation gives CAGCYGTGGNQTQHF.

To note about this clonotype: The final CDR3 position lacks the conserved phenylalanine or tryptophan, pointing to a likely read error. The DNA is left out, because the CDR3 cannot be placed on it with certainty; the CDR3 is given as TCRdb lists it. The chain links TRBV10-3 to TRBJ2-1. The CDR3 has 17 residues if both end residues are counted. CDR1 is ENHRY and CDR2 is SYGVKD in the germline V gene. CDR3 sequence: CAISETMAASAYNERFL.

This clonotype has a single count. This CDR3 is missing its conserved last phenylalanine or tryptophan, likely due to a read error. V and J are TRBV6-1 and TRBJ2-2, with D possibly called TRBD1 or TRBD2 (6 bases each). The CDR3 runs to 19 residues. The germline V gene encodes CDR1 MNHNS and CDR2 SASEGT. V lost 2 bases and J 0 bases, leaving 19 bases between the germline ends. In nucleotides, the CDR3 is TGTGCCAGCAGTGAAACCCCTTCCGGGGGCGCCGCGAACACCGGGGAGCTGTTTTCT. Its protein product is CASSETPSGGAANTGELFS.

The chain uses TRBV11-2 and TRBJ2-4, with D perhaps matching TRBD1 or TRBD2 (6 bases each). V lost 5 bases and J 5 bases, leaving 34 bases between the germline ends. This CDR3 spans 21 amino acids. CDR1 and CDR2 (germline): SGHAT, FQNNGV. CDR3 loop: CASSHVGTFTGASERQNIQYF. As DNA, the CDR3 is TGTGCCAGCAGCCATGTCGGGACATTTACCGGGGCTAGCGAGAGACAAAACATTCAGTACTTC.

As concerns this clonotype: One end of the junction varies from germline; a read error may be responsible. V and J are TRBV7-8 and TRBJ1-1; possible D gene TRBD1, 6 bases. Germline V gene sequence: CDR1 SGHVS, CDR2 FQNEAQ. The CDR3 loop spans 21 amino acids. CDR3 bases: TGTGGCAGCAGCACTGTGGGGGGGCAGGGAAGACCGGGGACATTAAACACTGAAGCTTTCTTT. It translates to CGSSTVGGQGRPGTLNTEAFF. The complete variable domain, with remaining parts taken from reference TRBV7-8 and TRBJ1-1, reads GAGVSQSPRYKVAKRGQDVALRCDPISGHVSLFWYQQALGQGPEFLTYFQNEAQLDKSGLPSDRFFAERPEGSVSTLKIQRTQQEDSAVYLCGSSTVGGQGRPGTLNTEAFFGQGTRLTVV.

In regard to this clonotype: An end of the junction differs from the germline gene, which may be a read error. The rearrangement links TRBV4-3 to TRBJ1-6, with D unresolved. Germline V gene data show CDR1 as LGHNA and CDR2 as YSLEER. CDR3 length: 15 amino acids. The CDR3 bases are TGCGCCAGCAACCAAGAGAGTCCCTATAATTCACCCCTCCACTTT. This encodes CASNQESPYNSPLHF.

The chain combines TRBV7-9 with TRBJ2-3, with 11 positions matching TRBD2. Germline lookup yields CDR1 SEHNR and CDR2 FQNEAQ (reference sequence). V trimming: 8 bases; J trimming: 2 bases; junction bases outside the gene matches: 6. CDR3 length equals 15 residues. The CDR3 protein is CASLLLAGATDTQYF. The CDR3 coding sequence is TGTGCCAGCCTATTACTAGCGGGAGCCACAGATACGCAGTATTTT.